The 28 T cell receptor beta chains presented below share a single source sample, sequenced in a study of blood T cell repertoires in COVID-19. The assay was immunoSEQ multiplex PCR, and TCRdb's table has in-frame clones only and misses some. The table shows around 210,000 clones, with 88% occurring only once. Sequencing used peripheral blood. Every receptor here comes from a man between 18 and 29 years old with active or convalescent COVID-19.

The chain couples TRBV9 to TRBJ2-7; possibly TRBD2 for D (6 bases). V lost 3 bases to trimming and J lost 4 bases, with 17 bases between them. Germline assignment: CDR1 SGDLS and CDR2 YYNGEE. The CDR3 spans 15 residues. CDR3 loop: CASSGNGSGYYEQYF. In DNA, the CDR3 is TGTGCCAGCAGCGGGAACGGGAGCGGATATTACGAGCAGTACTTC.

This clone was counted once. The chain couples TRBV7-8 to TRBJ1-6, with TRBD1 identical over 8 bases. The trim removed 1 base at V and 7 bases at J, leaving 6 bases unmatched. The CDR3 has 16 residues. Germline V CDR1 and CDR2: SGHVS, FQNEAQ. The CDR3 here is CASSLVSGGLNSPLHF. The CDR3 nucleotides are TGTGCCAGCAGCTTAGTGTCAGGGGGCCTCAATTCACCCCTCCACTTT.

The V gene is TRBV2, the J gene TRBJ2-2; D ambiguous. The CDR3 is 13 residues long. CDR1 is SNHLY and CDR2 is FYNNEI in the germline V gene. V lost 1 base and J lost 4, with 4 bases in between. In nucleotides, the CDR3 is TGTGCCAGCAGTGAAGTTAGCACCGGGGAGCTGTTTTTT. Protein product: CASSEVSTGELFF.

The CDR3 region is CASSWTGNTGELFF. The CDR3 nucleotides are TGCGCCAGCAGCTGGACAGGGAACACCGGGGAGCTGTTTTTT. The rearrangement uses TRBV5-1 and TRBJ2-2; 7 nucleotides align to TRBD1. This CDR3 contains 14 residues. The junction had 0 bases not matched to a gene; V was cut back by 3 bases and J by 1 base. Germline loops: CDR1 SGHRS, CDR2 YFSETQ.

The chain recombines TRBV27 with TRBJ2-1, with D perhaps matching TRBD2 (5 bases). Germline V gene data show CDR1 as MNHEY and CDR2 as SMNVEV (reference sequence). V shed 3 bases and J shed 1 base, with 16 bases lying between them. The CDR3 contains 17 residues. CDR3 protein: CASSLPPEGSSYNEQFF. The CDR3, as DNA: TGTGCCAGCAGTTTGCCCCCGGAAGGGAGTTCCTACAATGAGCAGTTCTTC.

The chain employs TRBV19 and TRBJ1-3, with TRBD1 identical over 8 bases. Germline CDR1 LNHDA, CDR2 SQIVND (reference sequence). CDR3 length: 14 amino acids. V shed 8 bases and J 4 bases; nucleotides not matched to a gene: 7. The CDR3 coding sequence is TGTGCCAGTTGGATGGACAGGGCCGGAAACACCATATATTTT. It encodes CASWMDRAGNTIYF.

The gene calls are TRBV6-5 and TRBJ2-7, with TRBD2 identical over 10 bases. CDR3 length: 16 residues. Per germline, CDR1 MNHEY and CDR2 SVGAGI. Losses at the gene ends were 4 bases for V and 3 bases for J; bases not matched to a gene: 9. CDR3 in amino acids: CASSWWGPSGSYEQYF. CDR3 DNA: TGTGCCAGCAGTTGGTGGGGGCCTAGCGGGAGCTACGAGCAGTACTTC.

This chain connects TRBV7-3 to TRBJ1-6; 7 bases align to TRBD1. Per the germline V gene, CDR1 is SGHTA and CDR2 is FQGTGA. Losses at the gene ends were 3 bases for V and 4 bases for J; bases not matched to a gene: 3. The CDR3 has 15 amino acids. CDR3 sequence: CASSFNRGYNSPLHF. CDR3 DNA sequence: TGTGCCAGCAGCTTTAACAGGGGATATAATTCACCCCTCCACTTT.

The rearrangement uses TRBV28 and TRBJ2-7; perhaps TRBD2 as D (5 bases). Germline CDR1 is MDHEN and CDR2 is SYDVKM. Trimming left V 3 bases short and J 3 bases short, with 9 bases between. The CDR3 sequence is 13 residues long. CDR3 sequence reads: CASSLEAHYEQYF. CDR3 DNA sequence: TGTGCCAGCAGTTTGGAGGCACACTACGAGCAGTACTTC.

The chain uses TRBV7-3 and TRBJ2-3; perhaps TRBD2 as D (5 bases). V was trimmed by 5 bases and J by 1 base, leaving 10 bases between them. The germline gives CDR1 SGHTA, CDR2 FQGTGA. This CDR3 has 14 residues. Here the CDR3 DNA reads TGTGCCAGCAGCCCCCTCGGGGGCACAGATACGCAGTATTTT. It encodes CASSPLGGTDTQYF.

This clone has just a few counts. The rearrangement links TRBV18 to TRBJ2-7; 8 bases fit TRBD1. Per germline, CDR1 KGHSH and CDR2 LQKENI. Losses at the gene ends were 2 bases for V and 9 bases for J; bases not matched to a gene: 6. The CDR3 length is 13 residues. The CDR3 here is CASSPDGQGAQYF. CDR3 DNA: TGTGCCAGCTCACCAGACGGACAGGGTGCGCAGTACTTC. The full variable domain, with the rest looked up from reference TRBV18 and TRBJ2-7, is NAGVMQNPRHLVRRRGQEARLRCSPMKGHSHVYWYRQLPEEGLKFMVYLQKENIIDESGMPKERFSAEFPKEGPSILRIQQVVRGDSAAYFCASSPDGQGAQYFGPGTRLTVT.

This chain connects TRBV18 to TRBJ1-3, with D perhaps TRBD1 (6 bases). Germline CDR1 KGHSH, CDR2 LQKENI. The CDR3 spans 16 residues. V was clipped by 1 base and J by 0 bases, with 10 bases between them. The CDR3 sequence: CASSPRTVSSGNTIYF. Written as DNA, the CDR3 is TGTGCCAGCTCACCACGGACAGTTAGCTCTGGAAACACCATATATTTT.

CDR3 sequence reads: CASQEPGSGANVLTF. The DNA of the CDR3 is TGTGCCAGTCAAGAACCGGGGTCTGGGGCCAACGTCCTGACTTTC. This chain links TRBV25-1 with TRBJ2-6, with a tentative D call TRBD2 (5 bases). This CDR3 is built from 15 residues. The V end lost 9 bases, the J end lost 1 base, and 13 bases lay between the germline ends. Germline loops: CDR1 MGHDK, CDR2 SYGVNS.

The chain combines TRBV7-8 with TRBJ1-2; no reliable D call. The V end lost 1 base, the J end lost 1 base, and 7 bases lay between the germline ends. Germline lookup yields CDR1 SGHVS and CDR2 FQNEAQ. The CDR3 sequence is 14 residues long. The CDR3 sequence: CASSLDGINYGYTF. Here the CDR3 DNA reads TGTGCCAGCAGCTTAGACGGGATTAACTATGGCTACACCTTC. The complete variable domain, with remaining parts taken from reference TRBV7-8 and TRBJ1-2, reads GAGVSQSPRYKVAKRGQDVALRCDPISGHVSLFWYQQALGQGPEFLTYFQNEAQLDKSGLPSDRFFAERPEGSVSTLKIQRTQQEDSAVYLCASSLDGINYGYTFGSGTRLTVV.

The V call is TRBV4-1, the J call TRBJ2-3; no clear D gene. The CDR3 loop spans 15 amino acids. The germline V gene encodes CDR1 MGHRA and CDR2 YSYEKL. V lost 0 bases to trimming and J lost 1 base, with 8 bases between them. The CDR3 spells CASSQDGRRTDTQYF. The CDR3 DNA reads as TGCGCCAGCAGCCAAGACGGCAGGCGCACAGATACGCAGTATTTT.

This clone was recorded only once. DNA of the CDR3: TGCGCCAGCAGCTTGGAAACGGGACTAGCGGAACAAGAGACCCAGTACTTC. It codes for CASSLETGLAEQETQYF. The chain joins TRBV5-1 to TRBJ2-5; 11 nucleotides align to TRBD2. The CDR3 has 17 residues. Germline-derived CDR1 and CDR2 are SGHRS and YFSETQ. J was trimmed by 2 bases and V by 0 bases; bases with no gene match: 6.

The CDR3 here is CASSGSGSPTNEQYF. The DNA for the CDR3 is TGTGCCAGTAGTGGTAGCGGGAGCCCTACGAACGAGCAGTACTTC. This chain links TRBV19 with TRBJ2-7; 9 bases map to TRBD2. V shed 5 bases, J shed 5 bases, and the junction held 10 bases outside the gene matches. CDR3 size: 15 residues. The V gene's germline CDR1 is LNHDA and CDR2 SQIVND (reference sequence).

The genes are TRBV13 and TRBJ1-2; 10 bases are a match to TRBD1. Germline V gene sequence: CDR1 PRHDT, CDR2 FYEKMQ (reference sequence). Trimming at V came to 5 bases and at J to 4 bases, leaving 1 base not matched to a gene. This CDR3 has 13 amino acids. In DNA form, the CDR3 reads TGTGCCAGCAGCCGGGACAGGGGCTATGGCTACACCTTC. The encoded protein is CASSRDRGYGYTF.

This clone showed up just once. The chain employs TRBV27 and TRBJ2-1; D call uncertain. V was clipped by 2 bases and J by 0 bases, with 17 bases between them. The CDR3 contains 18 residues. Germline lookup yields CDR1 MNHEY and CDR2 SMNVEV (reference sequence). CDR3 sequence (DNA): TGTGCCAGCAGTTTACCGTCGACTTTGCCAAGCTCCTACAATGAGCAGTTCTTC. Amino acids: CASSLPSTLPSSYNEQFF.

This chain joins TRBV14 and TRBJ1-6, with no clear D. CDR3 length: 18 residues. The V gene's germline CDR1 is SGHDN and CDR2 FVKESK. V gave up 0 bases and J gave up 1 base, with 13 bases separating them. The CDR3 DNA reads as TGTGCCAGCAGCCAAGAAGCCGGTTTCTCATCCTATAATTCACCCCTCCACTTT. Translating gives CASSQEAGFSSYNSPLHF. The variable domain in full, completed from reference TRBV14 and TRBJ1-6, reads EAGVTQFPSHSVIEKGQTVTLRCDPISGHDNLYWYRRVMGKEIKFLLHFVKESKQDESGMPNNRFLAERTGGTYSTLKVQPAELEDSGVYFCASSQEAGFSSYNSPLHFGNGTRLTVT.

The V call is TRBV29-1, the J call TRBJ2-1; TRBD2 matches at 10 bases. The V gene's germline CDR1 is SQVTM and CDR2 ANQGSEA. V gave up 6 bases and J gave up 7 bases; unmatched junction bases: 15. The CDR3 extends over 16 amino acids. The CDR3 region is CSVRPWASGSLNEQFF. Written as DNA, the CDR3 is TGCAGCGTCCGACCTTGGGCTAGCGGGAGTCTGAATGAGCAGTTCTTC.

The chain combines TRBV28 with TRBJ2-7; 7 nucleotides match TRBD1. The CDR3 spans 15 residues. The V gene end was trimmed by 4 bases and the J gene end by 0 bases; junction bases not matched to a gene: 6. Germline loops: CDR1 MDHEN, CDR2 SYDVKM. The CDR3 coding sequence is TGTGCCAGCAGTTCGGGACAGATAAGCTCCTACGAGCAGTACTTC. Residues: CASSSGQISSYEQYF.

This chain connects TRBV5-1 to TRBJ2-7, with D tentatively TRBD2 (5 bases). The ends were cut back, 4 bases at V and 5 bases at J, with 16 bases in the middle. This CDR3 spans 14 amino acids. Germline lookup yields CDR1 SGHRS and CDR2 YFSETQ. CDR3 nucleotides: TGCGCCAGCAGCGCGGGTATAATGTTCGACGAGCAGTACTTC. Protein product: CASSAGIMFDEQYF.

The rearrangement uses TRBV10-3 and TRBJ2-7; TRBD1 might be the D (6 bases). Between the trimmed V and J ends, which lost 4 bases and 2 bases, there was a span of 9 bases. Germline V CDR1 and CDR2: ENHRY, SYGVKD. This CDR3 has 13 amino acids. The CDR3, as DNA: TGTGCCATCAGTGTAAGGGACACCTACGAGCAGTACTTC. Translated, it gives CAISVRDTYEQYF.

CDR3 nucleotides: TGTGCCATCAGCGATACCCTACAGGGGACTAATGAAAAACTGTTTTTT. Encoded protein: CAISDTLQGTNEKLFF. The V call is TRBV10-3, the J call TRBJ1-4; 7 nucleotides match TRBD1. The CDR3 contains 16 residues. Germline assignment: CDR1 ENHRY and CDR2 SYGVKD. The V segment lost 6 bases and the J segment 2 bases; nucleotides outside the gene matches: 9.

V usage is TRBV10-3 and J usage is TRBJ2-7; 7 bases are a match to TRBD1. J lost 0 bases, V lost 3 bases, and 2 bases had no gene match. CDR1 is ENHRY, CDR2 SYGVKD, per germline. The CDR3 contains 14 residues. CDR3 DNA: TGTGCCATCAGTGACCGACAGGGCTCCTACGAGCAGTACTTC. It codes for CAISDRQGSYEQYF.

The rearrangement joins TRBV5-1 to TRBJ2-7, with 7 bases lining up with TRBD1. Germline V gene sequence: CDR1 SGHRS, CDR2 YFSETQ. With V trimmed by 0 bases and J by 6 bases, 6 bases remained unmatched. The CDR3 runs 14 residues. In DNA form, the CDR3 reads TGCGCCAGCAGCTTGGCGACAGGGAATCGCGAGCAGTACTTC. It is translated as CASSLATGNREQYF.

This chain links TRBV14 with TRBJ1-6; D gene unclear. V lost 6 bases to trimming and J lost 9 bases, with 12 bases between them. Germline loops: CDR1 SGHDN, CDR2 FVKESK. CDR3 length: 13 amino acids. CDR3 DNA: TGTGCCAGCAGTCAAACGAGCGGTTCACCCCTCCACTTT. Its protein is CASSQTSGSPLHF.